The clone carrying this T cell receptor (beta chain) has ten or more counts. V lost 3 bases, J lost 2 bases, and 19 bases lay in between. This CDR3 contains 17 residues. Germline V gives CDR1 SGHTA, CDR2 FQGNSA. The entry originates in a study of T-cell reconstitution after alpha-beta-depleted transplantation in children. Preparation of the TCRbeta library used unique molecular identifiers. Each CDR3 protein is one row after TCRdb ran MiXCR on the PCR reads. Of roughly 790,000 distinct CDR3 sequences listed, approximately 15% are singletons. The sequence was collected from a male patient younger than 18 who had a stem cell transplant for acute lymphoblastic leukemia, so the T cells may come from the graft donor. The rearrangement uses TRBV7-2 and TRBJ1-2; no reliable D call. Sequenced material: PBMCs, mostly from graft donor cells, taken 360 days after TCRalphabeta/CD19-depleted stem cell transplant. CDR3 region: CASSFLNQIRVNYGYTF. DNA of the CDR3: TGTGCCAGCAGCTTCCTAAATCAGATACGGGTAAACTATGGCTACACCTTC.